This TCR beta chain was captured by sequencing in a study of blood T cell repertoires in COVID-19. Study details: The United States, Italy and Spain provided the acute and convalescent COVID-19 samples. Sources were T cells, B-cell-depleted T cells, or PBMCs; the material itself was cDNA or gDNA.

CDR3 length: 15 residues. Germline V gene lookup returns CDR1 MNHEY and CDR2 SMNVEV (reference sequence). With V trimmed by 6 bases and J by 8 bases, 12 bases remained unmatched. Per the original methods: Reference gene primer amplification gave estimated nucleated cell counts. Sequencing used immunoSEQ multiplex PCR; TCRdb keeps in-frame clones, though not all of them. V and J calls and clone size are those listed in that table; D and trimming were worked out from the DNA. The sample carries under 20,000 clones, 70% to 85% recorded once. Seattle researchers signed up patients amid active infection and tracked them longitudinally.

Sequencing used peripheral blood. The genes are TRBV27 and TRBJ2-1, with TRBD2 identical over 8 bases. This clonotype originated in a man in his 70s with COVID-19, enrolled during active disease. The DNA for the CDR3 is TGTGCCAGCAGCCTGTACGGGGGGGCCAAGGATGAGCAGTTCTTC. As protein: CASSLYGGAKDEQFF.